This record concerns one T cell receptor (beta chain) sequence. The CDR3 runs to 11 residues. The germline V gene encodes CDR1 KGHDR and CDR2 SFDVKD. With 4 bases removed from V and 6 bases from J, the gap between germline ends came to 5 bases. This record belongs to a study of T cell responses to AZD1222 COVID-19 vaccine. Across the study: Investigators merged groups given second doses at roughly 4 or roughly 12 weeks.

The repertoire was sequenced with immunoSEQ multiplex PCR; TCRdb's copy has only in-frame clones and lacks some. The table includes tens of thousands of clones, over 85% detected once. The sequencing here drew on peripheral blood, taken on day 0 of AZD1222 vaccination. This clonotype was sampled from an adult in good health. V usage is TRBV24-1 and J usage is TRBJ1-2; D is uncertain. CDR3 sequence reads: CATSEEDGYTF. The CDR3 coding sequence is TGTGCCACCAGTGAAGAGGATGGCTACACCTTC.